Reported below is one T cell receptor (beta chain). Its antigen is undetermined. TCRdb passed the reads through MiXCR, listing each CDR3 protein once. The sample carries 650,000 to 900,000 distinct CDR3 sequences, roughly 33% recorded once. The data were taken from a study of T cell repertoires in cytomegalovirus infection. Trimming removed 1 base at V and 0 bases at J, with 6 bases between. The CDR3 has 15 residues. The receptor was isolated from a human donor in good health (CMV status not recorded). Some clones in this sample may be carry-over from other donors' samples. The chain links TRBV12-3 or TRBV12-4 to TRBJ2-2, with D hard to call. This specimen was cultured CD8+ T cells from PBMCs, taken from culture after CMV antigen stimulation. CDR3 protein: CASSLGSPNTGELFF. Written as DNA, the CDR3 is TGTGCCAGCAGTTTAGGGAGTCCGAACACCGGGGAGCTGTTTTTT.